This TCR beta chain was obtained from a study of blood T cells in healthy people across ages. Study-wide findings and caveats: The recorded TCR beta diversity per million T cells decreased in a roughly linear manner with age.

The authors ran a second PCR of 7 to 11 cycles using a sample-barcoded 5' primer and a J-beta primer mix. Each CDR3 protein gets one entry after TCRdb re-called the 5' RACE reads with MiXCR. The data show approximately 730,000 distinct CDR3 sequences, 53% seen once. Turning to this clonotype: No antigen is known for it.

V lost 5 bases to trimming and J lost 1 base, with 18 bases between them. CDR1 and CDR2 from the germline V gene are SGHTA and FQGTGA. The CDR3 loop spans 17 amino acids. The specimen sequenced was blood. The receptor was isolated from a man at least 80 years old in good health. This sequence joins TRBV7-3 and TRBJ2-1; TRBD2 is a possible D gene (6 bases). The CDR3 DNA follows: TGTGCCAGCAGCGCCCAGAGTGGCGGGGTATCCTACAATGAGCAGTTCTTC. This sequence encodes CASSAQSGGVSYNEQFF.